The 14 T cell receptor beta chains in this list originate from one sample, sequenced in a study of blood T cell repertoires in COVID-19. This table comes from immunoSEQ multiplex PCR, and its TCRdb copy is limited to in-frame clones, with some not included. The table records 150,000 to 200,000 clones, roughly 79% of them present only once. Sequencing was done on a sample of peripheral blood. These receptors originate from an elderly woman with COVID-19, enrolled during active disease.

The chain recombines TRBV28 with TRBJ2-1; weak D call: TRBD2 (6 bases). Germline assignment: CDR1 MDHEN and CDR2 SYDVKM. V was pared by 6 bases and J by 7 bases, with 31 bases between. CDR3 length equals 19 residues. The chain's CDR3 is CASSPADFSRSGFRNEQFF. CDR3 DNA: TGTGCCAGCAGCCCCGCCGACTTCTCGAGAAGCGGGTTTAGAAATGAGCAGTTCTTC.

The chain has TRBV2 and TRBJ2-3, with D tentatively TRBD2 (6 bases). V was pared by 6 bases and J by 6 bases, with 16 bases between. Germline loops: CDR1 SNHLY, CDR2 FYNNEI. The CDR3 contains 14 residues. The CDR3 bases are TGTGCCAGCAGGCGTAGCGGAGGAGGGGATACGCAGTATTTT. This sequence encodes CASRRSGGGDTQYF.

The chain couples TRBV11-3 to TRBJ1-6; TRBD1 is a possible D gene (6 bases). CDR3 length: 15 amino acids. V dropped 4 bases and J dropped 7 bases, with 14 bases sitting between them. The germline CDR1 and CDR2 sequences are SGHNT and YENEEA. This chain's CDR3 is CASSSFKGENSPLHF. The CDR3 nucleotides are TGTGCCAGCAGCTCATTCAAGGGGGAGAATTCACCCCTCCACTTT.

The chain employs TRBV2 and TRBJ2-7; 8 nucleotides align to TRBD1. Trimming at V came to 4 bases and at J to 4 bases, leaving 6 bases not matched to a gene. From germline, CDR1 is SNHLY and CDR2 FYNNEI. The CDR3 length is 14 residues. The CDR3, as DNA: TGTGCCAGCAGTGGGACAGGGACCCCTTACGAGCAGTACTTC. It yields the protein CASSGTGTPYEQYF.

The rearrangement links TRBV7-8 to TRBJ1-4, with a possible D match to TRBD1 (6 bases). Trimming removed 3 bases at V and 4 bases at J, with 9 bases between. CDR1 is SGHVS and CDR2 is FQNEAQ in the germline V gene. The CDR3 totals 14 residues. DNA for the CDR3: TGTGCCAGCAGCTTGACAGGCTTTAATGAAAAACTGTTTTTT. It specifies CASSLTGFNEKLFF.

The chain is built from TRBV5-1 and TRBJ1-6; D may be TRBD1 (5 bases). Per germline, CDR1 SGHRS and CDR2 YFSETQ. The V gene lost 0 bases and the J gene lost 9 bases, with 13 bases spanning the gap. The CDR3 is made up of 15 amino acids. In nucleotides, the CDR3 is TGCGCCAGCAGCTTGGCCGGAGGGGAGGCTTCACCCCTCCACTTT. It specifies CASSLAGGEASPLHF. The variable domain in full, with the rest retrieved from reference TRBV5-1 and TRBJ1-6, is KAGVTQTPRYLIKTRGQQVTLSCSPISGHRSVSWYQQTPGQGLQFLFEYFSETQRNKGNFPGRFSGRQFSNSRSEMNVSTLELGDSALYLCASSLAGGEASPLHFGNGTRLTVT.

The DNA for the CDR3 is TGTGCTAGACGGGGGGCGCGGAGAAACACCATATATTTT. Translated: CARRGARRNTIYF. This chain links TRBV19 with TRBJ1-3, with D possibly TRBD1 on 6 matching bases. Germline V gene lookup returns CDR1 LNHDA and CDR2 SQIVND (reference sequence). CDR3 length: 13 residues.

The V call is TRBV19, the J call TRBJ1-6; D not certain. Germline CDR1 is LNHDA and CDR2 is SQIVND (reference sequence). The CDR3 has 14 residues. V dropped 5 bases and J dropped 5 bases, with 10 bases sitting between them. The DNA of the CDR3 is TGTGCCAGTAGTCCCATGAGCAATAATTCACCCCTCCACTTT. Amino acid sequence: CASSPMSNNSPLHF.

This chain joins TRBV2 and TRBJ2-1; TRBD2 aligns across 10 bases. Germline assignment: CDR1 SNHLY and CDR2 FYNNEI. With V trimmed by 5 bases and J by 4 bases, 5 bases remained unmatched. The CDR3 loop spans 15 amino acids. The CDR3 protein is CASSLSGRSYNEQFF. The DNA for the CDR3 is TGTGCCAGCAGTCTTAGCGGGAGGAGTTACAATGAGCAGTTCTTC. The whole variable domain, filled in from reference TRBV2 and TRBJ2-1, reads EPEVTQTPSHQVTQMGQEVILRCVPISNHLYFYWYRQILGQKVEFLVSFYNNEISEKSEIFDDQFSVERPDGSNFTLKIRSTKLEDSAMYFCASSLSGRSYNEQFFGPGTRLTVL.

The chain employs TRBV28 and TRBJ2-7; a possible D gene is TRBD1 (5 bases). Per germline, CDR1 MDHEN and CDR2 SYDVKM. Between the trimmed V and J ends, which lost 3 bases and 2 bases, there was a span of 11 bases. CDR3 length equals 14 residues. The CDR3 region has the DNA TGTGCCAGCAGTTTCGGAGCCAGGGCCTACGAGCAGTACTTC. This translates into CASSFGARAYEQYF. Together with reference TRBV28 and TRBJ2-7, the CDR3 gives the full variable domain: DVKVTQSSRYLVKRTGEKVFLECVQDMDHENMFWYRQDPGLGLRLIYFSYDVKMKEKGDIPEGYSVSREKKERFSLILESASTNQTSMYLCASSFGARAYEQYFGPGTRLTVT.

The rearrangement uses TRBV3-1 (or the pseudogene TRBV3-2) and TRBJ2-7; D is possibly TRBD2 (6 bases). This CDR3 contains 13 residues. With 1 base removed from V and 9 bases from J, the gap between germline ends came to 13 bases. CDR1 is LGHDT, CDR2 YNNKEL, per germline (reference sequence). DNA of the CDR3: TGTGCCAGCAGCCAAGCCGCGGGGACGGCGCAGTACTTC. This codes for CASSQAAGTAQYF.

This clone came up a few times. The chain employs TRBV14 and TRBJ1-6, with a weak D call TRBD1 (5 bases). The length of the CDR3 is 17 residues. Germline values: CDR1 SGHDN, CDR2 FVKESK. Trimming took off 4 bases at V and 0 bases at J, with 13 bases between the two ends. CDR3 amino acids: CASSRGASSSYNSPLHF. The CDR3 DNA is TGTGCCAGCAGCCGTGGGGCTTCCAGCTCCTATAATTCACCCCTCCACTTT.

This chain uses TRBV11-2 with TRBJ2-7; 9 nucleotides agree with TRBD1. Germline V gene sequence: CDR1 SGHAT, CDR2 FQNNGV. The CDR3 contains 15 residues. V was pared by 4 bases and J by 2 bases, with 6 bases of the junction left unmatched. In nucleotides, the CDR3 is TGTGCCAGCAGCTCCGCCGGGACAGGGCCCTACGAGCAGTACTTC. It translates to CASSSAGTGPYEQYF.

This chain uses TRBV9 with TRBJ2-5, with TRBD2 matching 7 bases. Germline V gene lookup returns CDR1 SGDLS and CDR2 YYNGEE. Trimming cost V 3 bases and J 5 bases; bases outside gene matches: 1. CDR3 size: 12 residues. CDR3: CASSATSETQYF. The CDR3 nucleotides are TGTGCCAGCAGCGCGACTAGCGAGACCCAGTACTTC.